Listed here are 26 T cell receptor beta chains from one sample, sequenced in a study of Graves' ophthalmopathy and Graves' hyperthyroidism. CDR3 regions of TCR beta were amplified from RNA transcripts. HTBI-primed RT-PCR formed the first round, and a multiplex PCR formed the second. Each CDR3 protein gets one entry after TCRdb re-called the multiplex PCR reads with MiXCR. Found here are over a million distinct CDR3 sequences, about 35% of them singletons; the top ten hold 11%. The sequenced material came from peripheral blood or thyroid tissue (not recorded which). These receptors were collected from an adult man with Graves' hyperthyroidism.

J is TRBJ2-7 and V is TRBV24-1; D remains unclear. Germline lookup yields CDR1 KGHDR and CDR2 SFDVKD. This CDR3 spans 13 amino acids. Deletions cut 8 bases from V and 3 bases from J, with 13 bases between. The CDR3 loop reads CATISPDGYEQYF. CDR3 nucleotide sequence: TGTGCCACCATAAGCCCGGACGGCTACGAGCAGTACTTC.

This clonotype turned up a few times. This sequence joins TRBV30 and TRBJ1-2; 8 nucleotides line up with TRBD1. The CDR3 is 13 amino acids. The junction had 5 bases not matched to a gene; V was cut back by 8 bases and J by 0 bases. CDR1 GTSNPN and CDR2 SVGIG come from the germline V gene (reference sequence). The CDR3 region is CAGQGTSNYGYTF. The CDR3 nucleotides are TGTGCCGGACAGGGTACTTCTAACTATGGCTACACCTTC.

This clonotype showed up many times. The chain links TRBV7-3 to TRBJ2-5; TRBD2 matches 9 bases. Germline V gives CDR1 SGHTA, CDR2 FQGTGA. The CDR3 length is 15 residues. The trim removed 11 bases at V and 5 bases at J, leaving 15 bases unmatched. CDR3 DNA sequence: TGTGCCTCCTCAGCAGCGGGAGGTGGGTGGGAGACCCAGTACTTC. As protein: CASSAAGGGWETQYF.

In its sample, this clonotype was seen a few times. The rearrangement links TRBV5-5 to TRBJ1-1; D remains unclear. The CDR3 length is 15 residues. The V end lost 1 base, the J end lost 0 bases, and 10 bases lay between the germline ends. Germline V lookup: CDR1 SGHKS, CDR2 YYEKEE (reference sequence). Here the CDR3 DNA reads TGTGCCAGCAGCTTGTGGGAGGTCATGAACACTGAAGCTTTCTTT. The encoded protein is CASSLWEVMNTEAFF.

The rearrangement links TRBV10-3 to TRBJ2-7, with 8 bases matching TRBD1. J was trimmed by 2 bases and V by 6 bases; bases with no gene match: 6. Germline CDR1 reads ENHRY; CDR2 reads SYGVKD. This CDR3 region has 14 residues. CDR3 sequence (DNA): TGTGCCATCAGGGGCGGGACAGGAGCCTACGAGCAGTACTTC. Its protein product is CAIRGGTGAYEQYF.

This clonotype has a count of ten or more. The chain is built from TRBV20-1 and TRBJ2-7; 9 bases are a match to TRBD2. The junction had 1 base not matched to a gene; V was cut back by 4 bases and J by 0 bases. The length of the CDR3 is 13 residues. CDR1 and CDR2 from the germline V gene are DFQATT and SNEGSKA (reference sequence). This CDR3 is CSAISGGSYEQYF. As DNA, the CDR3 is TGCAGTGCTATTAGCGGGGGCTCCTACGAGCAGTACTTC.

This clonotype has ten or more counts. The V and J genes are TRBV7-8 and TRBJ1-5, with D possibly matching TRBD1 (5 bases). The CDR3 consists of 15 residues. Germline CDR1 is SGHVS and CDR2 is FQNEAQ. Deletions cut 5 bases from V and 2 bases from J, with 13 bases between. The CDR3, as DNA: TGTGCCAGCAGCCCCTGGGGACGTGGCAATCAGCCCCAGCATTTT. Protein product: CASSPWGRGNQPQHF.

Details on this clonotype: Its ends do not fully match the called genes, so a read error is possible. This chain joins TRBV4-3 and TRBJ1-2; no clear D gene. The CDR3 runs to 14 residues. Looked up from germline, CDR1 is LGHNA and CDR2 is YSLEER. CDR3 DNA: TGCGCCAGCAGCGAAGAAACTGCGAGTGGGGGCTACACCTTC. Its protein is CASSEETASGGYTF.

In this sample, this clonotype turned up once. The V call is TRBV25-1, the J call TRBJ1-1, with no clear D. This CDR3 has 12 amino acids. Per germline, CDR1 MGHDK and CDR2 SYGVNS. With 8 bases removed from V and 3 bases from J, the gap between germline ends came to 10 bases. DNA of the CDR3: TGTGCCAGCGGAAAAATGGACACTGAAGCTTTCTTT. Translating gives CASGKMDTEAFF.

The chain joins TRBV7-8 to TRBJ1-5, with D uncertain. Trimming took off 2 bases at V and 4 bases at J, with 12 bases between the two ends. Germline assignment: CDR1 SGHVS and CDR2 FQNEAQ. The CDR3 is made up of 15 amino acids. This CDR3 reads CASSLFKSLNQPQHF. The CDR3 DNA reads TGTGCCAGCAGCTTATTTAAATCCTTAAATCAGCCCCAGCATTTT.

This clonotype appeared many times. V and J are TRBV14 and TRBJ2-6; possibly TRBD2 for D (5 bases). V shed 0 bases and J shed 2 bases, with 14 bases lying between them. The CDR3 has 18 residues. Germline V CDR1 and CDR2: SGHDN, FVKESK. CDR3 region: CASSQDLPGSPGANVLTF. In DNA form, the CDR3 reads TGTGCCAGCAGCCAAGATCTTCCGGGATCCCCTGGGGCCAACGTCCTGACTTTC.

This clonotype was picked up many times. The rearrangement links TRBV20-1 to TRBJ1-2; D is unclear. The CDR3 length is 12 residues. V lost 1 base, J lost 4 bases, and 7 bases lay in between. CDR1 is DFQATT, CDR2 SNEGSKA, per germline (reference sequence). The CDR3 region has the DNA TGCAGTGCTAGAGCGACTGCCTATGGCTACACCTTC. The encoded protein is CSARATAYGYTF.

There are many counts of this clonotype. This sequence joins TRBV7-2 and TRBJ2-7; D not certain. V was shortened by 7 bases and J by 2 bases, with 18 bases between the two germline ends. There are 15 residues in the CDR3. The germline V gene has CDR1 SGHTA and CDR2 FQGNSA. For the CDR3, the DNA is TGTGCCAGCACTATCAAGGTTGGCAGGACCTACGAGCAGTACTTC. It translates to CASTIKVGRTYEQYF.

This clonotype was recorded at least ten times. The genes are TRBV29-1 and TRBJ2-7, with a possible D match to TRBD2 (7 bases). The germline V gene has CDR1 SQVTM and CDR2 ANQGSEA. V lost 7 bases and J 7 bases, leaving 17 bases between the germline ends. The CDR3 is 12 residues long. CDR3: CSGGLGGREQYF. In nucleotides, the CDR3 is TGCAGCGGAGGACTAGGGGGGCGAGAGCAGTACTTC.

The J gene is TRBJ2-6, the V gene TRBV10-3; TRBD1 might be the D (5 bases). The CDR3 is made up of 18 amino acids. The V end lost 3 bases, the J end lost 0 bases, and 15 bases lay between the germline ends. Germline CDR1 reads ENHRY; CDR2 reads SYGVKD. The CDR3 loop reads CAISERQGSSSGANVLTF. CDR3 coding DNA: TGTGCCATCAGTGAAAGGCAGGGTTCTAGCTCTGGGGCCAACGTCCTGACTTTC.

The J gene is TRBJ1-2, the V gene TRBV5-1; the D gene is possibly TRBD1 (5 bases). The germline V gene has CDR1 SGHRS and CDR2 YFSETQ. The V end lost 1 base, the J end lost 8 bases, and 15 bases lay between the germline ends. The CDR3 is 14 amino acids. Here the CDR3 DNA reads TGCGCCAGCAGCTTGATCGGGACGGCGAGGGGCTACACCTTC. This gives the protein CASSLIGTARGYTF.

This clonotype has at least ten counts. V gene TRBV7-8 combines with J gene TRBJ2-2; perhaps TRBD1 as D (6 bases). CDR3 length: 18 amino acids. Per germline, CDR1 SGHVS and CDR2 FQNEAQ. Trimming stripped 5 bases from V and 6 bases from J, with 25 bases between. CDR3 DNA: TGTGCCAGCAGCCCATACCTAGACCAGGGGATGGGATCCGGGGAGCTGTTTTTT. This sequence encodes CASSPYLDQGMGSGELFF. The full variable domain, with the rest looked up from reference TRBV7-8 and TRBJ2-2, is GAGVSQSPRYKVAKRGQDVALRCDPISGHVSLFWYQQALGQGPEFLTYFQNEAQLDKSGLPSDRFFAERPEGSVSTLKIQRTQQEDSAVYLCASSPYLDQGMGSGELFFGEGSRLTVL.

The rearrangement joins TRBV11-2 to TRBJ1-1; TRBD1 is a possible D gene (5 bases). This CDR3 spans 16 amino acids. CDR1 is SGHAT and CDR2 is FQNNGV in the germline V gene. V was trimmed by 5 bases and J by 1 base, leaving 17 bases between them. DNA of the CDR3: TGTGCCAGCAGCCAAGGATTCCGGCAGGGGAACACTGAAGCTTTCTTT. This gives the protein CASSQGFRQGNTEAFF.

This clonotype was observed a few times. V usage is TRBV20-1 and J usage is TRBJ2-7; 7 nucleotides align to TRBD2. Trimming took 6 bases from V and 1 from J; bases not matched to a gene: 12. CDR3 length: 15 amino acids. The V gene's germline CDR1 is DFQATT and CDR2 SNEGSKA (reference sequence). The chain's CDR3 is CSAIPGGRMSYEQYF. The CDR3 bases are TGCAGTGCGATACCGGGGGGTCGTATGTCCTACGAGCAGTACTTC.

This CDR3 is CASSRDYYNEQFF. Written as DNA, the CDR3 is TGTGCCAGCAGCAGGGACTATTACAATGAGCAGTTCTTC. J is TRBJ2-7 and V is TRBV7-3, with 7 positions matching TRBD2. The end of the DNA is better explained by TRBJ2-1, so the J call may be wrong. Germline loops: CDR1 SGHTA, CDR2 FQGTGA. The CDR3 extends over 13 amino acids.

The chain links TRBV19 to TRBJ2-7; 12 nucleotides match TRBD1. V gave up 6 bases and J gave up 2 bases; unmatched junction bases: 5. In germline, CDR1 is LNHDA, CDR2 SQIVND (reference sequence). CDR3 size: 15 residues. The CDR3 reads CASRNRDRGPYEQYF. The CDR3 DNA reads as TGTGCCAGTAGGAACCGGGACAGGGGGCCCTACGAGCAGTACTTC.

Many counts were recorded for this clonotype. The CDR3 DNA sequence: TGTGCCAGCAGCCAAGTCCTAGCGGGAGTTTCGGAGACCCAGTACTTC. Translating gives CASSQVLAGVSETQYF. The chain recombines TRBV14 with TRBJ2-5, with TRBD2 identical over 10 bases. After removal of 1 base from V and 5 bases from J, the junction contained 7 bases not matched to a gene. The germline CDR1 and CDR2 sequences are SGHDN and FVKESK. The CDR3 spans 16 residues.

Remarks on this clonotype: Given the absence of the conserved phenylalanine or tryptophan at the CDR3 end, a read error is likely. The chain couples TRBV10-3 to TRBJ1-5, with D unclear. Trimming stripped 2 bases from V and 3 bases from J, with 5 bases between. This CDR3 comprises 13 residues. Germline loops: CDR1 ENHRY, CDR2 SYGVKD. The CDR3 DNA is TGTGCCATCAGTGAGGATTCCAATCAGCCCCAGCATCTT. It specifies CAISEDSNQPQHL.

CDR3 coding DNA: TGTGCCTGGACAGGGGCTAACTATGGCTACACCTTC. Translation: CAWTGANYGYTF. The rearrangement uses TRBV30 and TRBJ1-2; tentatively, D is TRBD1 (6 bases). This CDR3 contains 12 residues. CDR1 is GTSNPN and CDR2 is SVGIG in the germline V gene (reference sequence). With 4 bases removed from V and 0 bases from J, the gap between germline ends came to 6 bases.

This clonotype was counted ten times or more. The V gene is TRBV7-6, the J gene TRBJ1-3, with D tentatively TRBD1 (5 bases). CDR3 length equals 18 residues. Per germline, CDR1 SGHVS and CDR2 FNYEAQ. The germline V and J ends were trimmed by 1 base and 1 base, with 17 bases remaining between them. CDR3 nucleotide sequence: TGTGCCAGCAGCTTAGGGGTCGCGGACACTACATCTGGAAACACCATATATTTT. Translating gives CASSLGVADTTSGNTIYF.

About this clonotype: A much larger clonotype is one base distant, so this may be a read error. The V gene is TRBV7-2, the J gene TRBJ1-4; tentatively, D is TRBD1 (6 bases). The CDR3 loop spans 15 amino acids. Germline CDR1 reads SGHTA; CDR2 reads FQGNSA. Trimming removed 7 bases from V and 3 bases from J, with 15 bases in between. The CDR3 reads CASNNRDKPNEKLFF. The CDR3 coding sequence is TGTGCCAGCAACAACCGGGACAAACCTAATGAAAAACTGTTTTTT.